The 23 T cell receptor beta chains reported below all come from one sample, sequenced in a study of cytomegalovirus exposure and HLA in healthy donors. Clones were sequenced by immunoSEQ multiplex PCR, and TCRdb holds only the in-frame ones, with some missing. The sample has approximately 140,000 clones; about 87% are singletons. Sequenced sample: PBMCs. Receptor source: a man between 18 and 35 years old in good health and CMV-seropositive.

The chain is built from TRBV23-1 and TRBJ1-5; maybe TRBD1 (5 bases). TRBV23-1 has ORF status, its function being uncertain. This CDR3 contains 12 residues. V was pared by 11 bases and J by 2 bases, with 10 bases between. Here the CDR3 reads CAGGRGNQPQHF. In DNA, the CDR3 is TGCGCCGGGGGGAGGGGCAATCAGCCCCAGCATTTT.

V usage is TRBV2 and J usage is TRBJ2-2; 7 bases fit TRBD1. After removal of 7 bases from V and 4 bases from J, the junction contained 3 bases not matched to a gene. Germline V gene data show CDR1 as SNHLY and CDR2 as FYNNEI. The CDR3 runs to 13 residues. The CDR3 protein is CASTDRPTGELFF. The CDR3 DNA sequence: TGTGCCAGCACGGACAGGCCCACCGGGGAGCTGTTTTTT.

V gene TRBV18 combines with J gene TRBJ2-7; TRBD1 matches 9 bases. Germline V gene lookup returns CDR1 KGHSH and CDR2 LQKENI. V was clipped by 6 bases and J by 4 bases; unmatched bases: 10. This CDR3 is built from 15 residues. The DNA for the CDR3 is TGTGCCAGCTCTCCGACGGGGACAGGGTTTTACGAGCAGTACTTC. It specifies CASSPTGTGFYEQYF.

This rearrangement joins TRBV5-6 to TRBJ1-1; no clear D gene. V was cut by 3 bases and J by 3 bases, with 3 bases left in between. The germline V gene has CDR1 SGHDT and CDR2 YYEEEE. This CDR3 is built from 11 residues. The CDR3 loop is CASSSYTEAFF. DNA for the CDR3: TGTGCCAGCAGCTCCTACACTGAAGCTTTCTTT.

The chain combines TRBV19 with TRBJ1-2, with D hard to call. The CDR3 has 15 amino acids. Trimming took 2 bases from V and 4 from J, leaving 14 bases between them. The germline V gene encodes CDR1 LNHDA and CDR2 SQIVND (reference sequence). In DNA, the CDR3 is TGTGCCAGTAGTATATCGGGATCGGGAGGCTATGGCTACACCTTC. It specifies CASSISGSGGYGYTF.

J is TRBJ2-7 and V is TRBV9; 7 bases are a match to TRBD1. The V gene end was trimmed by 3 bases and the J gene end by 9 bases; junction bases not matched to a gene: 15. Germline values: CDR1 SGDLS, CDR2 YYNGEE. The CDR3 length is 15 residues. CDR3 DNA: TGTGCCAGCAGCGCATCCGGGACAGAAGTAAGTCCGCAGTACTTC. As protein: CASSASGTEVSPQYF. The whole variable domain, filled in from reference TRBV9 and TRBJ2-7, reads DSGVTQTPKHLITATGQRVTLRCSPRSGDLSVYWYQQSLDQGLQFLIQYYNGEERAKGNILERFSAQQFPDLHSELNLSSLELGDSALYFCASSASGTEVSPQYFGPGTRLTVT.

The chain uses TRBV6-5 and TRBJ1-1; the match to TRBD1 covers 9 bases. Germline V gives CDR1 MNHEY, CDR2 SVGAGI. The CDR3 length is 12 residues. J lost 9 bases, V lost 5 bases, and 4 bases had no gene match. CDR3 nucleotides: TGTGCCAGCAGTCCGGGACAGGGAAAAGCTTTCTTT. It encodes CASSPGQGKAFF.

This clone occurred a few times. V is TRBV7-8 and J is TRBJ2-4; a possible D gene is TRBD1 (5 bases). The V end was cut by 3 bases, the J end by 3 bases, with 12 bases between. CDR3 length: 15 amino acids. Germline CDR1 and CDR2: SGHVS and FQNEAQ. This chain's CDR3 is CASSFGRRGKNIQYF. CDR3 nucleotide sequence: TGTGCCAGCAGCTTCGGCCGAAGGGGCAAAAACATTCAGTACTTC. The variable domain in full, with the rest retrieved from reference TRBV7-8 and TRBJ2-4, is GAGVSQSPRYKVAKRGQDVALRCDPISGHVSLFWYQQALGQGPEFLTYFQNEAQLDKSGLPSDRFFAERPEGSVSTLKIQRTQQEDSAVYLCASSFGRRGKNIQYFGAGTRLSVL.

CDR3 in amino acids: CASSLGRGRRYTDTQYF. DNA of the CDR3: TGTGCCAGCAGCTTAGGCCGTGGCAGGCGCTACACAGATACGCAGTATTTT. This chain links TRBV7-9 with TRBJ2-3, with D unclear. The CDR3 is 17 residues long. The germline CDR1 and CDR2 sequences are SEHNR and FQNEAQ (reference sequence). The ends were cut back, 1 base at V and 2 bases at J, with 16 bases in the middle.

This chain connects TRBV6-5 to TRBJ2-2; unclear D gene. CDR3 length equals 15 residues. V lost 2 bases, J lost 6 bases, and 13 bases lay in between. The V gene's germline CDR1 is MNHEY and CDR2 SVGAGI. The CDR3, as DNA: TGTGCCAGCAGTTACGAACCCGGGTGGTCCGGGGAGCTGTTTTTT. Protein sequence: CASSYEPGWSGELFF.

The J gene is TRBJ1-5, the V gene TRBV6-5, with D possibly TRBD1 on 5 matching bases. The CDR3 sequence is 13 residues long. Germline-derived CDR1 and CDR2 are MNHEY and SVGAGI. Trimming pared 4 bases from V and 7 bases from J, leaving 11 bases between. The CDR3 is CASSSGKGQPQHF. The CDR3 DNA follows: TGTGCCAGCAGTTCGGGTAAGGGGCAGCCCCAGCATTTT.

This chain connects TRBV6-5 to TRBJ2-1, with 7 bases identical to TRBD1. J gave up 8 bases and V 6 bases, and 7 bases lay outside the gene matches. The CDR3 contains 13 residues. Germline CDR1 MNHEY, CDR2 SVGAGI. The CDR3 DNA is TGTGCCAGCAGAAGACAGGGTTGGGATGAGCAGTTCTTC. Translating gives CASRRQGWDEQFF.

This chain uses TRBV5-6 with TRBJ2-7; 9 bases are a match to TRBD1. The CDR3 contains 16 residues. V trimming: 4 bases; J trimming: 6 bases; junction bases outside the gene matches: 14. Germline values: CDR1 SGHDT, CDR2 YYEEEE. CDR3 coding DNA: TGTGCCAGCAGCCCTAGCACCCGGGACAGGGTGAGCGAGCAGTACTTC. Translated: CASSPSTRDRVSEQYF.

The chain carries TRBV27 and TRBJ2-7, with a possible D match to TRBD2 (6 bases). The CDR3 spans 15 residues. CDR1 is MNHEY and CDR2 is SMNVEV in the germline V gene (reference sequence). V dropped 5 bases and J dropped 2 bases, with 16 bases sitting between them. The CDR3 DNA sequence: TGTGCCAGCAGTCCCTTCTGGGGGGTCACCTACGAGCAGTACTTC. Translated: CASSPFWGVTYEQYF.

V gene TRBV6-1 combines with J gene TRBJ1-5; D is possibly TRBD1 (6 bases). CDR1 is MNHNS and CDR2 is SASEGT in the germline V gene. Trimming took off 7 bases at V and 2 bases at J, with 9 bases between the two ends. There are 13 residues in the CDR3. The CDR3 sequence is CASKGVGNQPQHF. CDR3 nucleotides: TGTGCCAGCAAGGGGGTGGGCAATCAGCCCCAGCATTTT.

The chain is built from TRBV6-5 and TRBJ1-6; D unclear. The CDR3 length is 14 residues. CDR1 and CDR2 (germline): MNHEY, SVGAGI. Trimming shortened V by 5 bases and J by 13 bases, and 18 bases separated the two germline ends. CDR3 DNA sequence: TGTGCCAGCAGTCCTCGATATGACATTCACCCCCTCCACTTT. Its protein product is CASSPRYDIHPLHF.

The V and J genes are TRBV30 and TRBJ1-1; D remains unclear. The CDR3 has 13 amino acids. Germline V gives CDR1 GTSNPN, CDR2 SVGIG (reference sequence). V lost 3 bases to trimming and J lost 0 bases, with 8 bases between them. CDR3 sequence (DNA): TGTGCCTGGAGATCCGCGATGAACACTGAAGCTTTCTTT. Translated: CAWRSAMNTEAFF.

The gene calls are TRBV10-1 and TRBJ1-4; D is uncertain. The CDR3 has 13 amino acids. Germline CDR1 WNHNN, CDR2 SYGVQD (reference sequence). Trimming removed 2 bases from V and 10 bases from J, with 11 bases in between. The CDR3 coding sequence is TGCGCCAGCAGTGAGACCCGGGTCGGAAAACTGTTTTTT. Residues: CASSETRVGKLFF.

The rearrangement joins TRBV7-2 to TRBJ1-4; a possible D gene is TRBD1 (6 bases). This CDR3 has 18 amino acids. V was clipped by 1 base and J by 1 base, with 16 bases between them. Germline V gene data show CDR1 as SGHTA and CDR2 as FQGNSA. CDR3 sequence reads: CASSLDPYGGLTNEKLFF. The DNA for the CDR3 is TGTGCCAGCAGCTTAGATCCGTACGGGGGGCTAACTAATGAAAAACTGTTTTTT.

The J gene is TRBJ2-1, the V gene TRBV5-1; 7 bases align to TRBD1. CDR1 is SGHRS, CDR2 YFSETQ, per germline. The CDR3 length is 14 residues. After removal of 7 bases from V and 5 bases from J, the junction contained 9 bases not matched to a gene. The CDR3 bases are TGCGCCAGCGGGACCCCGGGACAGAACAATGAGCAGTTCTTC. Protein: CASGTPGQNNEQFF.

The chain carries TRBV11-3 and TRBJ2-3, with 8 bases fitting TRBD1. Germline values: CDR1 SGHNT, CDR2 YENEEA. The CDR3 contains 15 residues. V lost 4 bases, J lost 1 base, and 4 bases stayed unmatched. The CDR3 spells CASSSGTGRTDTQYF. The CDR3 DNA follows: TGTGCCAGCAGCTCCGGGACAGGACGCACAGATACGCAGTATTTT.

The J gene is TRBJ2-5, the V gene TRBV9; 12 bases line up with TRBD2. Trimming took 4 bases from V and 5 from J; bases not matched to a gene: 15. Looked up from germline, CDR1 is SGDLS and CDR2 is YYNGEE. The CDR3 totals 18 residues. CDR3 nucleotide sequence: TGTGCCAGCAGCCCCGGCGCTAGCGGGAGGGGGGTCGGGGAGACCCAGTACTTC. Its translation: CASSPGASGRGVGETQYF.

This clone was seen once. This chain links TRBV5-6 with TRBJ1-3; no reliable D call. The germline CDR1 and CDR2 sequences are SGHDT and YYEEEE. This CDR3 region has 13 residues. V lost 6 bases, J lost 0 bases, and 7 bases lay in between. CDR3 nucleotide sequence: TGTGCCAGCATCTCAGTCTCTGGAAACACCATATATTTT. Translated, it gives CASISVSGNTIYF.